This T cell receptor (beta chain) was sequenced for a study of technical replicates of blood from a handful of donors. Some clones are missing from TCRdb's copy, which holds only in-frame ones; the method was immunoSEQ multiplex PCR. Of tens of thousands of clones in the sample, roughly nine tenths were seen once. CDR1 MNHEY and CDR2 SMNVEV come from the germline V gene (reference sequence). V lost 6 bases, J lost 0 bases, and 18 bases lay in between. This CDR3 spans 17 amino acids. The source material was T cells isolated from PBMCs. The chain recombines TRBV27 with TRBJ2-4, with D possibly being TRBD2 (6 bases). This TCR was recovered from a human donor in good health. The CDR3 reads CASSLRRELLAKNIQYF. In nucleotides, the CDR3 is TGTGCCAGCAGCCTCAGGCGGGAATTATTAGCCAAAAACATTCAGTACTTC.